What follows describes a single T cell receptor beta chain. These data originate in a study of OX40 agonist ivuxolimab in advanced cancers. On the study more broadly: Patients were treated with ivuxolimab, an agonistic anti-OX40 (CD134) antibody.

Some clones are missing from TCRdb's copy, which holds only in-frame ones; the method was immunoSEQ multiplex PCR. Of around 97,000 clones detected, 85% to 90% appear once; the ten largest clones hold around 5.9%. Trimming left V 2 bases short and J 6 bases short, with 19 bases between. Germline lookup yields CDR1 LGHNA and CDR2 YNFKEQ. This CDR3 is built from 16 residues. Here the sequenced sample was CD4+ or CD8+ T cells sorted from blood, taken in a trial of the OX40 agonist ivuxolimab. The rearrangement links TRBV4-2 to TRBJ1-2; weak D call: TRBD1 (6 bases). The TCR comes from an adult with an advanced solid tumor such as melanoma, head and neck, liver or kidney cancer. The DNA of the CDR3 is TGTGCCAGCAGCCAAACGCTAGGGACACCTAGGGATGGCTACACCTTC. This gives the protein CASSQTLGTPRDGYTF.